The present TCR beta chain was sequenced within a study of blood T cell repertoires in COVID-19. In the study overall: Collection of acute and convalescent COVID-19 samples took place in the United States, Italy and Spain. T cells, B-cell-depleted T cells, or PBMCs supplied cDNA or gDNA.

Source study methods: How many nucleated cells were present was estimated from reference gene primer amplification. The assay was immunoSEQ multiplex PCR, and TCRdb's table has in-frame clones only and misses some. V and J calls plus clone size are reproduced from that table; the DNA served to infer D and trimming. The table lists 80,000 to 95,000 clones, 87% of them singletons. V was shortened by 4 bases and J by 2 bases, with 12 bases between the two germline ends. This CDR3 is built from 14 residues. Germline V gene lookup returns CDR1 SGHRS and CDR2 YFSETQ. This clone has more than one count but fewer than ten.

This chain connects TRBV5-1 to TRBJ1-1; possible D gene TRBD1, 6 bases. The sequence was collected from a human donor in a cohort sampled during active COVID-19. Sequenced sample: peripheral blood. The CDR3 region is CASSSGQLNTEAFF. CDR3 nucleotides: TGCGCCAGCAGCAGTGGACAGCTAAACACTGAAGCTTTCTTT.